The sequence of this T cell receptor (beta chain) was determined in a study of post-analysis software for immune sequencing data. Study observations and caveats: The study found significantly lower normalized Chao1 diversity in multiple sclerosis patients than in controls. The study found TRBV5-6, TRBV5-1 and TRBV20-1 among about five TRBV segments more frequent in patients than controls.

This CDR3 has 14 amino acids. Germline V gives CDR1 LGHDT, CDR2 YNNKEL (reference sequence). Trimming stripped 0 bases from V and 8 bases from J, with 8 bases between. This clonotype was picked up a small number of times. What it binds is unknown. Built from TCR beta cDNA, the libraries had unique molecular identifiers in them. Starting from approximately 1 to 10 million T cells, the study yielded about half a million cDNA molecules. MiXCR was run by TCRdb on the PCR reads, yielding one entry per CDR3 protein. The sample has 350,000 to 450,000 distinct CDR3 sequences, about a third seen once; the top ten hold roughly 13%.

The clonotype originates from a girl aged 10-17 years with multiple sclerosis. Sequenced: blood. V gene TRBV3-1 combines with J gene TRBJ1-6; D uncertain. The CDR3 here is CASSQDSDHSPLHF. The CDR3 DNA reads as TGTGCCAGCAGCCAAGATAGTGACCATTCACCCCTCCACTTT.